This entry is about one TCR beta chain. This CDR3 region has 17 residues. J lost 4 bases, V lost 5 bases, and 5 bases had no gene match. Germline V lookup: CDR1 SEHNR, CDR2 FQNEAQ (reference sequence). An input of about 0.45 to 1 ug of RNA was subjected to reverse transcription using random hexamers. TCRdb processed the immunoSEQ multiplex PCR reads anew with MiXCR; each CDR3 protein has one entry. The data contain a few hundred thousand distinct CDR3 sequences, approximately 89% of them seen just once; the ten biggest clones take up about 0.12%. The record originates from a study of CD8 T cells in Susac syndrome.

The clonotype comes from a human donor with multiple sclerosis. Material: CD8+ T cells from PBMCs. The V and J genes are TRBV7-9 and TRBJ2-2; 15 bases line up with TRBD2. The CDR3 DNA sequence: TGTGCCAGCAGCAAGGGACTAGCGGGAGGAATCACCGGGGAGCTGTTTTTT. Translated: CASSKGLAGGITGELFF.